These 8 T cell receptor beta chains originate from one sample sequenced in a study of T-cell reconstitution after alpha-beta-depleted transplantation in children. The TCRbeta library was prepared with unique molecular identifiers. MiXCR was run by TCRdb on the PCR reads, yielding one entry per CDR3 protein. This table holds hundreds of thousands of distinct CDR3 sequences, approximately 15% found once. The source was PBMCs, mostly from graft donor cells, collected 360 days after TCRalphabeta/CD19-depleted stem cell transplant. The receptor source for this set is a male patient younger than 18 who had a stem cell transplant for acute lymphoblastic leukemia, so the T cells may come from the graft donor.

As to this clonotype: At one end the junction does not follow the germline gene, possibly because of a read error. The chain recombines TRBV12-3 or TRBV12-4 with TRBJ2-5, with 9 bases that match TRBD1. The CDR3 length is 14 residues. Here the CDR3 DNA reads TGTGCCAGCAGTACGGACAGGGGCCCCAGGGTTTCGGACTTC. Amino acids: CASSTDRGPRVSDF.

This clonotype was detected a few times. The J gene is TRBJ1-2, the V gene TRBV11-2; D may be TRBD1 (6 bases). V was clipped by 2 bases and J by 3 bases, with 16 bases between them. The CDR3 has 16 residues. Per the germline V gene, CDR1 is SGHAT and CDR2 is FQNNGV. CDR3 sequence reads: CASSLPQGPAHYGYTF. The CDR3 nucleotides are TGTGCCAGCAGCTTACCCCAGGGGCCTGCTCACTATGGCTACACCTTC.

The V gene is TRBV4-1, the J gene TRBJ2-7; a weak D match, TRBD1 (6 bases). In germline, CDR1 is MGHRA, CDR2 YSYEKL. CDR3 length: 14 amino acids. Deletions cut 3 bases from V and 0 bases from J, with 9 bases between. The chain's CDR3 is CASSQGTISYEQYF. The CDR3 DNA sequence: TGCGCCAGCAGCCAGGGGACAATCTCCTACGAGCAGTACTTC.

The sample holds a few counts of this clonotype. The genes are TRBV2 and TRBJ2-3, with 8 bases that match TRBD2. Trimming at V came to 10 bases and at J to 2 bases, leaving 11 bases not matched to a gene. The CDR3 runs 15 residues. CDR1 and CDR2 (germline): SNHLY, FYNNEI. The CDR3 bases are TGTGCCATCCTTCGGACTAGCCTTTCCACAGATACGCAGTATTTT. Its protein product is CAILRTSLSTDTQYF.

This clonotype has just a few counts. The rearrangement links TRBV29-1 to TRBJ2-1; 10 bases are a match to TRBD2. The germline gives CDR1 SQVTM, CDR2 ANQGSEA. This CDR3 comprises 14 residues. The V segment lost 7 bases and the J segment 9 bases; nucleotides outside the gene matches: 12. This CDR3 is CSALAVAGGIEQFF. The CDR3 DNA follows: TGCAGCGCCCTAGCTGTAGCGGGAGGTATTGAGCAGTTCTTC.

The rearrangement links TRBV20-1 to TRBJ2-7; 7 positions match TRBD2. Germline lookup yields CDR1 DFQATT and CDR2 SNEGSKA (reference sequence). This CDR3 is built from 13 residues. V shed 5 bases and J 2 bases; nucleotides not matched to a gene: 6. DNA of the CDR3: TGCAGTGCTGGAGCGGGATATACCTACGAGCAGTACTTC. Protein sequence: CSAGAGYTYEQYF.

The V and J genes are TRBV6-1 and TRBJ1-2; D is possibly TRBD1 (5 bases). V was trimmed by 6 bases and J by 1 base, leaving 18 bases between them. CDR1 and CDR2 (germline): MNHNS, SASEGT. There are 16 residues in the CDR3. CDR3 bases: TGTGCCAGCAGCGAGACAGTTGCCACCTTTAACTATGGCTACACCTTC. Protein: CASSETVATFNYGYTF.

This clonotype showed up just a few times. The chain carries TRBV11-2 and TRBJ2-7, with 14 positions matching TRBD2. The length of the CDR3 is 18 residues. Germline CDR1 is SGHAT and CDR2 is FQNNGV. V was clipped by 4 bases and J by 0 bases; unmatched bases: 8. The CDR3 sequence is CASSSFRLAGGYSYEQYF. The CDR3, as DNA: TGTGCCAGCAGCTCCTTCCGACTAGCGGGGGGGTACTCCTACGAGCAGTACTTC.